This T cell receptor beta chain derives from a study of blood T cell repertoires in COVID-19. Overall study context: The analysed material was cDNA or gDNA that came from T cells, B-cell-depleted T cells, or PBMCs.

Self-reported history from a screening survey and questionnaire set each donor's cohort. With regard to this clone: One junction end disagrees with the germline gene, perhaps due to a read error.

Source study methods: For nucleated cells, counts were estimated from reference gene primer amplification. Here immunoSEQ multiplex PCR was the method, and the copy in TCRdb shows in-frame clones only, minus some. For V, J and clone size, that table is used; D and trimming come from the DNA. This table holds around 250,000 clones, around 88% found once. Germline lookup yields CDR1 SGHRS and CDR2 YFSETQ. CDR3 length equals 16 residues. The rearrangement links TRBV5-1 to TRBJ1-6; 12 nucleotides line up with TRBD1. Sequenced input: PBMCs or T cells enriched from blood (not recorded which). This TCR came from a woman in her thirties or forties with acute COVID-19. The CDR3 DNA reads as TGCGCCAGCAGGGGGACAGGGGGCGGATATAGTTCACCCCTCCACTTT. Translated, it gives CASRGTGGGYSSPLHF.